A selection of T cell receptor beta chains follows, all from one sample in a study of blood T cell repertoires in COVID-19. TCRdb keeps only in-frame clones here, not all; method: immunoSEQ multiplex PCR. The table lists 220,000 or so clones, approximately 82% of them singletons. The sample consisted of peripheral blood. Receptors were obtained from a woman of 80 years or more with acute or convalescent COVID-19. CDR3s include the opening cysteine and the closing phenylalanine or tryptophan. The D gene is left open where the match is weak. Clone size is given for some rows only: seen once, a few or many times, or a class if the clone is expanded.

d_call,v_call,clone_size,j_call,cdr3_aa,cdr3_nt
.,TRBV2,.,TRBJ1-1,CASSWDKNTEAFF,TGTGCCAGCAGTTGGGACAAGAACACTGAAGCTTTCTTT
.,TRBV20-1,.,TRBJ2-1,CSAHTYEQFF,TGCAGTGCCCACACCTATGAGCAGTTCTTC
.,TRBV18,.,TRBJ1-5,CASSPNRAGQPQHF,TGTGCCAGCTCACCAAACAGGGCCGGTCAGCCCCAGCATTTT
.,TRBV5-5,.,TRBJ1-2,CASSLYRVNYGYTF,TGTGCCAGCAGCTTGTACAGGGTTAACTATGGCTACACCTTC
TRBD1,TRBV5-5,.,TRBJ1-3,CASSWETGGRLGTIYF,TGTGCCAGCAGCTGGGAGACAGGGGGCCGGCTAGGCACCATATATTTT
.,TRBV7-2,.,TRBJ1-3,CASSLVRGAAGNTIYF,TGTGCCAGCAGCTTAGTCCGGGGGGCAGCAGGAAACACCATATATTTT
.,TRBV6-2/TRBV6-3,.,TRBJ1-1,CASSPLRTENTEAFF,TGTGCCAGCAGTCCCCTCCGGACAGAGAACACTGAAGCTTTCTTT
.,TRBV9,.,TRBJ2-2,CASSVARTAGELFF,TGTGCCAGCAGCGTAGCCAGGACAGCCGGGGAGCTGTTTTTT
.,TRBV5-1,.,TRBJ2-7,CASSPDVGANYEQYF,TGCGCCAGCAGCCCGGACGTGGGGGCTAACTACGAGCAGTACTTC
.,TRBV7-9,.,TRBJ2-1,CASSPSVRGYNEQFF,TGTGCCAGCAGCCCATCGGTCAGGGGATACAATGAGCAGTTCTTC
TRBD1,TRBV5-4,.,TRBJ1-4,CASSSQTGETEKLFF,TGTGCCAGCAGCTCCCAGACAGGGGAAACTGAAAAACTGTTTTTT
.,TRBV27,.,TRBJ1-6,CASSRQPPRESPLHF,TGTGCCAGCAGTCGGCAGCCCCCAAGGGAGTCACCCCTCCACTTT
TRBD2,TRBV9,.,TRBJ2-5,CASSVGLAGGLQETQYF,TGTGCCAGCAGCGTGGGACTAGCGGGGGGGCTTCAAGAGACCCAGTACTTC
.,TRBV7-6,.,TRBJ2-1,CASSLAPPGVINEQFF,TGTGCCAGCAGCTTAGCCCCACCGGGGGTAATCAATGAGCAGTTCTTC
TRBD1,TRBV5-1,.,TRBJ1-2,CASRETGGFYGYTF,TGCGCCAGCAGGGAGACAGGGGGCTTCTATGGCTACACCTTC
TRBD2,TRBV19,.,TRBJ2-5,CASSSGGGVETQYF,TGTGCCAGTAGTAGTGGCGGGGGGGTTGAGACCCAGTACTTC
TRBD2,TRBV18,.,TRBJ2-3,CASSPQTSGSTDTQYF,TGTGCCAGCTCACCGCAGACTAGCGGAAGCACAGATACGCAGTATTTT
.,TRBV7-9,.,TRBJ1-1,CASSLEPRNTEAFF,TGTGCCAGCAGCTTAGAACCGAGGAACACTGAAGCTTTCTTT
TRBD1,TRBV19,few,TRBJ1-1,CASSPRATGRITEAFF,TGTGCCAGTAGTCCGAGGGCGACAGGGCGGATAACTGAAGCTTTCTTT
.,TRBV11-2,few,TRBJ2-2,CASSLGRGREKFGELFF,TGTGCCAGCAGCTTAGGGAGGGGCAGGGAAAAGTTCGGGGAGCTGTTTTTT
.,TRBV28,.,TRBJ1-6,CASGIFNSPLHF,TGTGCCAGCGGCATATTTAATTCACCCCTCCACTTT
TRBD1,TRBV7-6,.,TRBJ2-7,CASSLGGTADYEQYF,TGTGCCAGCAGCTTAGGAGGGACAGCCGACTACGAGCAGTACTTC
.,TRBV7-8,.,TRBJ2-5,CASSLRGGGPEETQYF,TGTGCCAGCAGCTTGAGAGGCGGGGGCCCGGAGGAGACCCAGTACTTC
TRBD1,TRBV10-3,.,TRBJ1-2,CAISEPGDRAFTNYGYTF,TGTGCCATCAGTGAGCCGGGGGACAGGGCCTTCACTAACTATGGCTACACCTTC
TRBD1,TRBV9,once,TRBJ1-2,CASSRGRGLGDGYTF,TGTGCCAGCAGCCGCGGCAGGGGGCTTGGTGATGGCTACACCTTC
TRBD1,TRBV19,.,TRBJ2-1,CASMSQGAKDEQFF,TGTGCCAGTATGTCTCAGGGGGCGAAAGATGAGCAGTTCTTC
TRBD1,TRBV30,once,TRBJ1-5,CAWSAEGAGNQPQHF,TGTGCCTGGAGTGCGGAGGGGGCCGGCAATCAGCCCCAGCATTTT